A selection of T cell receptor beta chains follows, all from one sample in a study of blood T cell repertoires in COVID-19. Libraries were prepared by immunoSEQ multiplex PCR; TCRdb keeps only in-frame clonotypes and omits some of them. The sample lists 30,000 or so clones; about 86% were seen once. The sequencing sample was made of peripheral blood. These receptors all stem from an elderly woman with active or convalescent COVID-19. The CDR3 runs from the conserved cysteine through the conserved F or W. A D gene is named only where the DNA matches it firmly. Part of the rows lack a size; the others show once, few, many or a class for expanded clones.

abundance	v_gene	j_gene	d_gene	CDR3nt	CDR3aa
-	TRBV6-5	TRBJ1-1	TRBD1	TGTGCCAGCAGTTATGCTGGGACAGGGGGTACTGAAGCTTTCTTT	CASSYAGTGGTEAFF
-	TRBV7-9	TRBJ2-1	-	TGTGCCAGCAGCTTATCCGGCGGAACCTCCTACAATGAGCAGTTCTTC	CASSLSGGTSYNEQFF
-	TRBV6-5	TRBJ1-6	TRBD1	TGTGCCAGCATTCAAGGACAGGATTCTTCACCCCTCCACTTT	CASIQGQDSSPLHF
-	TRBV7-3	TRBJ2-1	TRBD1	TGTGCCAGCAGCTCGACAGGGCCCAATGAGCAGTTCTTC	CASSSTGPNEQFF
-	TRBV2	TRBJ2-7	TRBD1	TGTGCCAGCACCATAGGGGGACAGGGACCCTACGAGCAGTACTTC	CASTIGGQGPYEQYF
-	TRBV6-5	TRBJ2-1	TRBD2	TGTGCCAGCCTGCGGACTAGCGGGGGTAATGAGCAGTTCTTC	CASLRTSGGNEQFF
-	TRBV28	TRBJ2-1	TRBD2	TGTGCCACGCGGACTGGGGCTAGCGGGAGCGATGAGCAGTTCTTC	CATRTGASGSDEQFF
-	TRBV5-1	TRBJ2-3	-	TGCGCCAGCAGCTTGGCGGGAGCTACAGATACGCAGTATTTT	CASSLAGATDTQYF
-	TRBV18	TRBJ2-7	TRBD1	TGTGCCAGCTCACCAGGAGAAGGGGGCAAGGGCGAGCAGTACTTC	CASSPGEGGKGEQYF
-	TRBV18	TRBJ2-7	-	TGTGCCAGCTCCGACAGGACGGCCTCAGACGAGCAGTACTTC	CASSDRTASDEQYF
-	TRBV10-3	TRBJ2-3	TRBD2	TGTGCCATTAGGACTAGCGATTGGTCAGATACGCAGTATTTT	CAIRTSDWSDTQYF
few	TRBV2	TRBJ1-5	-	TGTGCCAGCAGTGGGGCCGTACGCAATCAGCCCCAGCATTTT	CASSGAVRNQPQHF
-	TRBV29-1	TRBJ1-1	-	TGCAGCGTGATACAGGGCCCCGGCACTGAAGCTTTCTTT	CSVIQGPGTEAFF
-	TRBV7-9	TRBJ1-4	TRBD1	TGTGCCAGCACCCTAGTGGGACAGAATAATGAAAAACTGTTTTTT	CASTLVGQNNEKLFF
-	TRBV6-5	TRBJ2-1	TRBD2	TGTGCCAGCAGTCCGAGCGGGAGCTCCTACAATGAGCAGTTCTTC	CASSPSGSSYNEQFF
once	TRBV7-8	TRBJ1-6	TRBD1	TGTGCCAGCAGCCGAGACAGGGGGCGTTCCTATAATTCACCCCTCCACTTT	CASSRDRGRSYNSPLHF
once	TRBV6-5	TRBJ2-7	TRBD2	TGTGCCAGCAGTTACGGTGGGGGGGACTCCTACGAGCAGTACTTC	CASSYGGGDSYEQYF
-	TRBV19	TRBJ2-3	TRBD2	TGTGCCAGTAGTATAGCCGGGGGGGGCACAGATACGCAGTATTTT	CASSIAGGGTDTQYF
-	TRBV12-3/TRBV12-4	TRBJ2-5	-	TGTGCCAGCAGCCGGGAGAGGACGGAGACCCAGTACTTC	CASSRERTETQYF
-	TRBV6-1	TRBJ2-3	-	TGTGCCAGCAGTGAGGAGGATACGCAGTATTTT	CASSEEDTQYF
-	TRBV5-4	TRBJ2-3	TRBD2	TGTGCCAGCAGCGAGGGGACTAGCGGGAGCGCAGATACGCAGTATTTT	CASSEGTSGSADTQYF
-	TRBV4-1	TRBJ2-2	TRBD2	TGCGCCAGCAGTCAAGCGGGAGGGAACACCGGGGAGCTGTTTTTT	CASSQAGGNTGELFF
few	TRBV24-1	TRBJ2-3	-	TGTGCCACCAGTGACGCGGGACGCACAGATACGCAGTATTTT	CATSDAGRTDTQYF
-	TRBV27	TRBJ2-3	-	TGTGCCAGTAGAGGGGGGGTCGCAGATACGCAGTATTTT	CASRGGVADTQYF
-	TRBV20-1	TRBJ2-1	-	TGCAGTGCTAAGGCGGGGCATGAGCAGTTCTTC	CSAKAGHEQFF
-	TRBV4-1	TRBJ2-1	-	TGCGCCAGCAGCCAAGATGGTCAGGGCCTCTCCTACAATGAGCAGTTCTTC	CASSQDGQGLSYNEQFF
-	TRBV7-8	TRBJ2-5	-	TGTGCCAGCAGCCCTGGGAGCCCGGCGCGAGAGACCCAGTACTTC	CASSPGSPARETQYF
-	TRBV27	TRBJ1-1	TRBD1	TGTGCCAGCAAAGGGACAGAGAACACTGAAGCTTTCTTT	CASKGTENTEAFF
-	TRBV4-3	TRBJ2-7	-	TGCGCCAGCAGCCAAGATCCTAGAACCTACGAGCAGTACTTC	CASSQDPRTYEQYF
-	TRBV28	TRBJ2-7	-	TGTGCCAGCAGTTCCCTGAGGTACGAGCAGTACTTC	CASSSLRYEQYF
few	TRBV18	TRBJ1-2	-	TGTGCCAGCTCACCGGGACAAGCTAACTATGGCTACACCTTC	CASSPGQANYGYTF
few	TRBV30	TRBJ1-5	TRBD1	TGTGCCTGGAGTAACCGGGACAGGGGCAATCAGCCCCAGCATTTT	CAWSNRDRGNQPQHF
-	TRBV10-3	TRBJ2-7	TRBD2	TGTGCCATCAGGACGACTAGCGGGGAAACCTACGAGCAGTACTTC	CAIRTTSGETYEQYF
-	TRBV4-2	TRBJ1-5	TRBD1	TGTGCCAGCAGCCAAGTTGGACAGGGGGGCCGGCAGCCCCAGCATTTT	CASSQVGQGGRQPQHF
-	TRBV2	TRBJ2-1	-	TGTGCCAGCAGTTTCGGCCTCGGGAATGAGCAGTTCTTC	CASSFGLGNEQFF
-	TRBV3-1/TRBV3-2	TRBJ2-3	TRBD1	TGTGCCAGCAGCCTACGACAGGGTCAAGATACGCAGTATTTT	CASSLRQGQDTQYF
-	TRBV2	TRBJ2-3	TRBD2	TGTGCCAGCAGTGACCTAGCGGCTAGCACAGATACGCAGTATTTT	CASSDLAASTDTQYF
-	TRBV29-1	TRBJ1-1	TRBD1	TGCAGCGCTTCGGACAGGGGCATGACTGAAGCTTTCTTT	CSASDRGMTEAFF
-	TRBV6-6	TRBJ2-7	TRBD2	TGTGCCAGCAGTCTGAGGGAGGGCCCCTACGAGCAGTACTTC	CASSLREGPYEQYF
-	TRBV5-1	TRBJ2-2	TRBD2	TGCGCCAGCACGGGGGGTAATGGTGCCGGGGAGCTGTTTTTT	CASTGGNGAGELFF
-	TRBV2	TRBJ1-6	TRBD1	TGTGCCACGAGGACAGGGACGGACAATTCACCCCTCCACTTT	CATRTGTDNSPLHF
-	TRBV4-2	TRBJ1-1	TRBD1	TGTGCCAGCAGCCCCACCGAAGACAGGGCGGGAACTGAAGCTTTCTTT	CASSPTEDRAGTEAFF
-	TRBV5-1	TRBJ2-1	-	TGCGCCAGCAGCTTGGTACCGGGACAAAAGGTGCAGTTCTTC	CASSLVPGQKVQFF
-	TRBV27	TRBJ1-1	TRBD1	TGTGCCAGCAGTTTATCGGACAGGGGCGGTAAAGCTTTCTTT	CASSLSDRGGKAFF
-	TRBV5-1	TRBJ2-7	TRBD2	TGCGCCAGCAGCCCTAGCGGGAGTCTCGAGCAGTACTTC	CASSPSGSLEQYF
-	TRBV10-3	TRBJ1-1	TRBD1	TGTGCCATCAGTGACGGACAGGGCTGGACTGAAGCTTTCTTT	CAISDGQGWTEAFF
-	TRBV7-2	TRBJ2-1	TRBD1	TGTGCCAGCAGCTTAGCGGGGACAGGGGTTTACTACAATGAGCAGTTCTTC	CASSLAGTGVYYNEQFF
-	TRBV20-1	TRBJ2-7	TRBD1	TGCAGTGCTAGTAGGCGGACAGGGGCTTACGAGCAGTACTTC	CSASRRTGAYEQYF
-	TRBV7-2	TRBJ1-3	-	TGTGCCAGCAGCTCCAGGGGTCCCTCTGGAAACACCATATATTTT	CASSSRGPSGNTIYF
-	TRBV24-1	TRBJ1-5	-	TGTGCCACCAGTGATTCGAGTGTTCTCAATCAGCCCCAGCATTTT	CATSDSSVLNQPQHF
-	TRBV10-3	TRBJ2-3	-	TGTGCCATCAGTATAAAACAAGATACGCAGTATTTT	CAISIKQDTQYF
-	TRBV12-3/TRBV12-4	TRBJ1-5	-	TGTGCCAGCAGTTTTCAGGGTTGGCAGCCCCAGCATTTT	CASSFQGWQPQHF
-	TRBV7-3	TRBJ2-3	-	TGTGCCAGCAGCTTAGCGGGGTTCAGCACAGATACGCAGTATTTT	CASSLAGFSTDTQYF
-	TRBV11-3	TRBJ2-2	-	TGTGCCAGCAGCTTAAAGAGCGGAAGGGGGGAGCTGTTTTTT	CASSLKSGRGELFF
-	TRBV28	TRBJ1-1	TRBD1	TGTGCCAGCAGTTCGATCCGGGACAGGGGGCGATACACTGAAGCTTTCTTT	CASSSIRDRGRYTEAFF